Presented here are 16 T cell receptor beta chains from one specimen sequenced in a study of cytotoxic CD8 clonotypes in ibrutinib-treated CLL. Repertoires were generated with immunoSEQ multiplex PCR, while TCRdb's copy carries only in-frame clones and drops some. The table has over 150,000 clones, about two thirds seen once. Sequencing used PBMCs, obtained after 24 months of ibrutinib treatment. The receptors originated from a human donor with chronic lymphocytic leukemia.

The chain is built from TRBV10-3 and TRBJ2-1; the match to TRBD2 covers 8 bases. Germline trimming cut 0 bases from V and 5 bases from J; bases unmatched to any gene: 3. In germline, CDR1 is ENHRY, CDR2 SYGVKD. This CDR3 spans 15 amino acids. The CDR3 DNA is TGTGCCATCAGTGAGTCGGTAGCGGGACACAATGAGCAGTTCTTC. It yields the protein CAISESVAGHNEQFF.

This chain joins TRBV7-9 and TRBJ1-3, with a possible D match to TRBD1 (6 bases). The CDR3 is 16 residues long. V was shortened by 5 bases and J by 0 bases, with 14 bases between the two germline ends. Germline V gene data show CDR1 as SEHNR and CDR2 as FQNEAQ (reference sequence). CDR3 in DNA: TGTGCCAGCAGCCTGGCCGGGGGGCCCTCTGGAAACACCATATATTTT. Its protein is CASSLAGGPSGNTIYF.

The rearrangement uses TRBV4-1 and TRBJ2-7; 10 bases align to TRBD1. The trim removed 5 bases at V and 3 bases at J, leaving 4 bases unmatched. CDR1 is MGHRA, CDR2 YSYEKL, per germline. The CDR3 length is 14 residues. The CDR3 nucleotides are TGCGCCAGCAGCAACCGGGACAGGGGCTACGAGCAGTACTTC. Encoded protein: CASSNRDRGYEQYF.

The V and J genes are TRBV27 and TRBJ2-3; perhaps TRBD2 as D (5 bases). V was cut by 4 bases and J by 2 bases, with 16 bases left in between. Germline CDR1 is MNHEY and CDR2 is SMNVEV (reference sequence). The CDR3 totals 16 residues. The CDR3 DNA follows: TGTGCCAGCAGTTCTATTGGACTGGAGTACACAGATACGCAGTATTTT. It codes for CASSSIGLEYTDTQYF.

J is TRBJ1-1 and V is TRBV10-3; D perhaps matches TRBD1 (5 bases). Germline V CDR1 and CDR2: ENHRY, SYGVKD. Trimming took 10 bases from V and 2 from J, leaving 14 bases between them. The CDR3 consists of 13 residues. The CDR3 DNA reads TGTGCCACCGGGGGTAGTAGAAACACTGAAGCTTTCTTT. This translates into CATGGSRNTEAFF.

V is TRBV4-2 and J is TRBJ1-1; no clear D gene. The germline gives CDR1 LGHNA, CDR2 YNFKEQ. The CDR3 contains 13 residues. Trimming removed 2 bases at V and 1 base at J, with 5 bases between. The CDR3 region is CASSQSRNTEAFF. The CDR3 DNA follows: TGTGCCAGCAGCCAATCAAGGAACACTGAAGCTTTCTTT.

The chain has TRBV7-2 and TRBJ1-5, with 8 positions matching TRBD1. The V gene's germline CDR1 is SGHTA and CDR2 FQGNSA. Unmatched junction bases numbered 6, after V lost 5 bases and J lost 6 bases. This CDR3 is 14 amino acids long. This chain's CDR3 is CASSATGGGQPQHF. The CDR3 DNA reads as TGTGCCAGCAGCGCCACAGGGGGGGGTCAGCCCCAGCATTTT. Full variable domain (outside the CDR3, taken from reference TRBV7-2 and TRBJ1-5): GAGVSQSPSNKVTEKGKDVELRCDPISGHTALYWYRQSLGQGLEFLIYFQGNSAPDKSGLPSDRFSAERTGGSVSTLTIQRTQQEDSAVYLCASSATGGGQPQHFGDGTRLSIL.

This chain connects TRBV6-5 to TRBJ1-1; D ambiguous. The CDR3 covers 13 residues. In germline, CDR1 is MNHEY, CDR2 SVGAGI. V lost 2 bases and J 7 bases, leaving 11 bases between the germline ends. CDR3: CASSYGREIEAFF. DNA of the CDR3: TGTGCCAGCAGTTACGGTCGCGAAATTGAAGCTTTCTTT.

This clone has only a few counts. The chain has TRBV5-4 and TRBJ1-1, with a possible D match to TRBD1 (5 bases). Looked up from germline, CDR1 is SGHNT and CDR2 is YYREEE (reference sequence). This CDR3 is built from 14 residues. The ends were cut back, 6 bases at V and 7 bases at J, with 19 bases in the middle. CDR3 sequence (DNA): TGTGCCAGCAACCGGTGGGGGGTCGGAGGTGAAGCTTTCTTT. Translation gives CASNRWGVGGEAFF.

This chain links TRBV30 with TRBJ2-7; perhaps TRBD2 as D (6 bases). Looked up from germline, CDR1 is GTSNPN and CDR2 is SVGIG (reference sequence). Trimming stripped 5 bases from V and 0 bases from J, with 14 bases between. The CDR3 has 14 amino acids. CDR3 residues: CAWSRDLLSYEQYF. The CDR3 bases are TGTGCCTGGTCCCGGGACTTACTCTCCTACGAGCAGTACTTC.

The CDR3 loop is CASSPFTGAGYTYEQFF. Written as DNA, the CDR3 is TGCGCCAGCAGCCCTTTTACGGGGGCGGGATATACGTATGAGCAGTTCTTC. The gene calls are TRBV4-3 and TRBJ2-1; either TRBD1 or TRBD2 may supply D (6 bases each). CDR3 size: 17 residues. V shed 4 bases and J shed 8 bases, with 24 bases lying between them. Germline values: CDR1 LGHNA, CDR2 YSLEER.

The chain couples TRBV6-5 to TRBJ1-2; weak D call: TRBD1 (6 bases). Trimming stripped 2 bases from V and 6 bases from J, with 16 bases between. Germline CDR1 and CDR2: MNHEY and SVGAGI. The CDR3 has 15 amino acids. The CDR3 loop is CASSYGDYRVHGYTF. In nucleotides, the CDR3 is TGTGCCAGCAGTTACGGGGACTACAGGGTCCATGGCTACACCTTC.

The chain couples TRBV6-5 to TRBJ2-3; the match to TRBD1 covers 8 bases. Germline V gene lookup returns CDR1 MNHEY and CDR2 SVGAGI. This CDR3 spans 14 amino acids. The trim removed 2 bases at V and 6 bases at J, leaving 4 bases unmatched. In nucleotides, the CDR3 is TGTGCCAGCAGTTACCTGACAGGGGAGGATACGCAGTATTTT. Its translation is CASSYLTGEDTQYF.

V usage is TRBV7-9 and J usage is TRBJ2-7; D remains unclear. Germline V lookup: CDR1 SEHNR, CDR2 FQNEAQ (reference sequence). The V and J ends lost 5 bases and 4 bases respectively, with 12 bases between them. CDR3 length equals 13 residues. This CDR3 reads CASSLVASYEQYF. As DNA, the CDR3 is TGTGCCAGCAGCCTCGTAGCCTCGTACGAGCAGTACTTC. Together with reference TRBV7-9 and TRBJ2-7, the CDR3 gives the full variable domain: DTGVSQNPRHKITKRGQNVTFRCDPISEHNRLYWYRQTLGQGPEFLTYFQNEAQLEKSRLLSDRFSAERPKGSFSTLEIQRTEQGDSAMYLCASSLVASYEQYFGPGTRLTVT.

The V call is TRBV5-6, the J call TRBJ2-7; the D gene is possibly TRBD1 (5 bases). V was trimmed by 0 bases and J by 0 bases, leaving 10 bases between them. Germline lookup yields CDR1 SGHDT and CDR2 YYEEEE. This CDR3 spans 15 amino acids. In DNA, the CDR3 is TGTGCCAGCAGCTTGGAAGGCAGGGTCTCCTACGAGCAGTACTTC. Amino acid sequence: CASSLEGRVSYEQYF.

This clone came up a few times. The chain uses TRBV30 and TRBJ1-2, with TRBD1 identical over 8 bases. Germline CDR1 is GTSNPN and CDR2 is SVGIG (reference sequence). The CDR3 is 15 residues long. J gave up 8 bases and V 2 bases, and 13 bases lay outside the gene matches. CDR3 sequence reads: CAWSITTTGAEGYTF. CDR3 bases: TGTGCCTGGAGTATTACAACGACAGGGGCGGAAGGCTACACCTTC.